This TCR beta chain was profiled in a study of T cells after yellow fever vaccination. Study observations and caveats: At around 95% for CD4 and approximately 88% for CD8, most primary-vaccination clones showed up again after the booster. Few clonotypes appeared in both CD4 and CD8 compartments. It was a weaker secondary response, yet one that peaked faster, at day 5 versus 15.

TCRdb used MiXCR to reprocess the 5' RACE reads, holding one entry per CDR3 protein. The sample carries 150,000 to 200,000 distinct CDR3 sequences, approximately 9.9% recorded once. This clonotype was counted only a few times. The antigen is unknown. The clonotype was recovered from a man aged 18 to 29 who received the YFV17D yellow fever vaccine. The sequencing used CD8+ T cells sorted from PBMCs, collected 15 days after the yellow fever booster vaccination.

The CDR3 DNA follows: TGCAGCGTTGACAGAGCGGGGCTCATTGAAGCTTTCTTT. It codes for CSVDRAGLIEAFF. The J gene is TRBJ1-1, the V gene TRBV29-1; D may be TRBD1 (5 bases). The CDR3 spans 13 residues. Germline loops: CDR1 SQVTM, CDR2 ANQGSEA. V was trimmed by 3 bases and J by 7 bases, leaving 15 bases between them.